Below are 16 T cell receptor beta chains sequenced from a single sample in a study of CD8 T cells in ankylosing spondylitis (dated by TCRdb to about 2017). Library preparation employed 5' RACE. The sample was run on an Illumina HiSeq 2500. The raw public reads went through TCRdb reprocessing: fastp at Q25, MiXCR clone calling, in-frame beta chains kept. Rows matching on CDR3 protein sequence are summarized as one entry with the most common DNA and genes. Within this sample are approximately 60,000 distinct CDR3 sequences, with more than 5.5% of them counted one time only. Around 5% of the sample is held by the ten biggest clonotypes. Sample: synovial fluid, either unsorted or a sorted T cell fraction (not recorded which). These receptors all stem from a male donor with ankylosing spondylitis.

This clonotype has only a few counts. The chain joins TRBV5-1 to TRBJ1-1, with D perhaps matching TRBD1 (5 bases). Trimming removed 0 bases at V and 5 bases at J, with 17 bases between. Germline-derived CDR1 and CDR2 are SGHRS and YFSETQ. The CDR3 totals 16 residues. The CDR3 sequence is CASSLDGGRRGTEAFF. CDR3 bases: TGCGCCAGCAGCTTGGACGGGGGTCGAAGAGGGACTGAAGCTTTCTTT.

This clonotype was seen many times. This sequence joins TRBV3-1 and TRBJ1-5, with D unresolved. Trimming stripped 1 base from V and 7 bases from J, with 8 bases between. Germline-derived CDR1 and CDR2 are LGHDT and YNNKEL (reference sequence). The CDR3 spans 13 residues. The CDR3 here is CASSQGLEQPQHF. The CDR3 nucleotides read TGTGCCAGCAGCCAAGGGCTAGAGCAGCCCCAGCATTTT.

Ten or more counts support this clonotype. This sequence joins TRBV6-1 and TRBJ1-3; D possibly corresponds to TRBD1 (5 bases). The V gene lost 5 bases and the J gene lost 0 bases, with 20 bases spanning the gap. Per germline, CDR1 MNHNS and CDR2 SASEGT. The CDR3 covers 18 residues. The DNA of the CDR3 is TGTGCCAGCAGTCAGCGGGACTCCTTGTACGGCTCTGGAAACACCATATATTTT. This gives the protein CASSQRDSLYGSGNTIYF.

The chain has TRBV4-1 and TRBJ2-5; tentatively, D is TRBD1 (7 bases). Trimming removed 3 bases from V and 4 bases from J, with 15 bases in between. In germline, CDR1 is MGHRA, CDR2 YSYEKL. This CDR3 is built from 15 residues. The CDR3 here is CASSQTGRRGETQYF. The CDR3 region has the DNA TGCGCCAGCAGCCAGACAGGGAGGCGGGGAGAGACCCAGTACTTC.

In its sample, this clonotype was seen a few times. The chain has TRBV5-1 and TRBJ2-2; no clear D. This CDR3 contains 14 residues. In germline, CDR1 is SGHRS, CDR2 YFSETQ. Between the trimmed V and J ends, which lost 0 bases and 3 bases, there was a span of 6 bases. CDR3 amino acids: CASSLEVHTGELFF. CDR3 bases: TGCGCCAGCAGCTTGGAGGTTCACACCGGGGAGCTGTTTTTT.

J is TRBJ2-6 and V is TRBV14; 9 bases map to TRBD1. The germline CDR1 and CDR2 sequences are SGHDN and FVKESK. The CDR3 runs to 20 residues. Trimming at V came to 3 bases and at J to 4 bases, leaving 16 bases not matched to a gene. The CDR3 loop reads CASSHLGQGQFLFGANVLTF. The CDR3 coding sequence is TGTGCCAGCAGCCATTTAGGACAGGGGCAATTCTTATTCGGGGCCAACGTCCTGACTTTC.

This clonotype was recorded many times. CDR3 coding DNA: TGCAGTGCCCTGGGACCGCCGAGGAGCTCCTATAATTCACCCCTCCACTTT. Residues: CSALGPPRSSYNSPLHF. The chain recombines TRBV20-1 with TRBJ1-6; a possible D gene is TRBD1 (5 bases). Trimming took off 6 bases at V and 0 bases at J, with 18 bases between the two ends. The CDR3 sequence is 17 residues long. CDR1 is DFQATT and CDR2 is SNEGSKA in the germline V gene (reference sequence).

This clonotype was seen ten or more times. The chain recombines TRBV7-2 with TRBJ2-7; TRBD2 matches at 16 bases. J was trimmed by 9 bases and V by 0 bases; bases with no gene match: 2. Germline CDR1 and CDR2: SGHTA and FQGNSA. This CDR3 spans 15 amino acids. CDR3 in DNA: TGTGCCAGCAGCTTAGCGGGACTAGCGGGAGGGGGGCAGTACTTC. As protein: CASSLAGLAGGGQYF.

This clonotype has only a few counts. In nucleotides, the CDR3 is TGCAGTGCTGCCCGTCAGGGTCCCGGGGCCAACGTCCTGACTTTC. Translating gives CSAARQGPGANVLTF. This chain connects TRBV20-1 to TRBJ2-6, with a tentative D call TRBD1 (5 bases). This CDR3 contains 15 residues. Germline CDR1 and CDR2: DFQATT and SNEGSKA (reference sequence). The germline V and J ends were trimmed by 5 bases and 4 bases, with 15 bases remaining between them.

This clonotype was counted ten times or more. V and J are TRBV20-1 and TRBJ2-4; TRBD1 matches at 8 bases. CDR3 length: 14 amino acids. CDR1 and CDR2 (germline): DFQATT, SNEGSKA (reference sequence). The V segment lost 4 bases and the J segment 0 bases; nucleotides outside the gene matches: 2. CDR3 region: CSAKTGEAKNIQYF. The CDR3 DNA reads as TGCAGTGCTAAGACAGGGGAAGCCAAAAACATTCAGTACTTC.

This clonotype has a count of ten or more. The CDR3 loop is CASRTSGNTGELFF. CDR3 bases: TGTGCCAGCCGAACTAGCGGGAACACCGGGGAGCTGTTTTTT. This chain joins TRBV28 and TRBJ2-2; 8 nucleotides align to TRBD2. After removal of 8 bases from V and 1 base from J, the junction contained 3 bases not matched to a gene. This CDR3 contains 14 residues. Germline CDR1 is MDHEN and CDR2 is SYDVKM.

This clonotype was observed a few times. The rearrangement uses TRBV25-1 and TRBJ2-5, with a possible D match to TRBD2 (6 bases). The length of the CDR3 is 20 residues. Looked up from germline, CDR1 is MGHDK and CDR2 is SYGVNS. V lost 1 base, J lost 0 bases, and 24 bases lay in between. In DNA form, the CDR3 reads TGTGCCAGCAGTGAATCGGTAGGCGGAGGGACTTTGGCGTACCAAGAGACCCAGTACTTC. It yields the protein CASSESVGGGTLAYQETQYF. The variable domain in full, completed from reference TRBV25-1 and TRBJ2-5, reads EADIYQTPRYLVIGTGKKITLECSQTMGHDKMYWYQQDPGMELHLIHYSYGVNSTEKGDLSSESTVSRIRTEHFPLTLESARPSHTSQYLCASSESVGGGTLAYQETQYFGPGTRLLVL.

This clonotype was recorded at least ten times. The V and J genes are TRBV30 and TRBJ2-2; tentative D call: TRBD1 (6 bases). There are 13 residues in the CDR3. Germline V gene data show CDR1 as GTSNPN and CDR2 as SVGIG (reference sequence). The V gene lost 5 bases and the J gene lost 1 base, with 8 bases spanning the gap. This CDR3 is CAWGQQNTGELFF. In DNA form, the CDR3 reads TGTGCCTGGGGACAGCAGAACACCGGGGAGCTGTTTTTT.

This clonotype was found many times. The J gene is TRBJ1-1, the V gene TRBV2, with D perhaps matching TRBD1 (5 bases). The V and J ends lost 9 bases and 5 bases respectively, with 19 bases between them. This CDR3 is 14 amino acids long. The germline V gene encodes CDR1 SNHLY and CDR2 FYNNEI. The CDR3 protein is CASRTLIVVTEAFF. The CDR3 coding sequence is TGTGCCAGTCGGACACTTATTGTTGTGACTGAAGCTTTCTTT.

CDR3 protein: CASSAPGLAGGPQYF. CDR3 DNA sequence: TGCGCCAGCAGCGCCCCCGGTTTAGCGGGAGGCCCACAGTACTTC. This chain links TRBV5-1 with TRBJ2-7; TRBD2 matches at 10 bases. Per germline, CDR1 SGHRS and CDR2 YFSETQ. The J segment lost 10 bases and the V segment lost 4 bases, leaving 14 bases of the junction unmatched. The CDR3 extends over 15 amino acids. The full variable domain, its missing parts supplied by reference TRBV5-1 and TRBJ2-7, is KAGVTQTPRYLIKTRGQQVTLSCSPISGHRSVSWYQQTPGQGLQFLFEYFSETQRNKGNFPGRFSGRQFSNSRSEMNVSTLELGDSALYLCASSAPGLAGGPQYFGPGTRLTVT.

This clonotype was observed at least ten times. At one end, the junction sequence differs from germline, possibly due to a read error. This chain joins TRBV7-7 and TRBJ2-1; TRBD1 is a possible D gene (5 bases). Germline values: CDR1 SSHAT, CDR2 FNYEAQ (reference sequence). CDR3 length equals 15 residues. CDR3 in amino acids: CASSLAPSRGDEQFF. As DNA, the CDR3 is TGTGCTAGCAGCTTAGCCCCGTCTAGGGGCGATGAGCAGTTCTTC.